The 24 T cell receptor beta chains below come from one sample, sequenced in a study of T cell responses to AZD1222 COVID-19 vaccine. Here immunoSEQ multiplex PCR was the method, and the copy in TCRdb shows in-frame clones only, minus some. The table has approximately 190,000 clones, 80% to 95% seen once; the top ten hold 0.9% to 1.1%. The material sequenced was peripheral blood, taken 28 days after the second AZD1222 dose. All receptors come from an adult who received the AZD1222 COVID-19 vaccine.

The chain joins TRBV12-3 or TRBV12-4 to TRBJ1-2; 7 bases align to TRBD1. This CDR3 has 13 residues. V gave up 5 bases and J gave up 6 bases; unmatched junction bases: 6. The CDR3: CASSEQGWNGYTF. The DNA of the CDR3 is TGTGCCAGCAGTGAACAGGGGTGGAATGGCTACACCTTC.

This chain connects TRBV10-3 to TRBJ2-7, with D maybe TRBD1 (6 bases). Trimming took 6 bases from V and 5 from J, leaving 11 bases between them. Germline lookup yields CDR1 ENHRY and CDR2 SYGVKD. The CDR3 has 12 residues. This CDR3 reads CAISYRVDEQYF. The CDR3 bases are TGTGCCATCAGCTACAGGGTTGACGAGCAGTACTTC.

This clone appeared once. The rearrangement joins TRBV5-1 to TRBJ1-2; 9 nucleotides line up with TRBD1. CDR3 size: 15 residues. From germline, CDR1 is SGHRS and CDR2 YFSETQ. The V and J ends lost 5 bases and 2 bases, in that order; junction bases with no gene match: 7. The CDR3: CASRNGQGINYGYTF. CDR3 nucleotides: TGCGCCAGCAGAAACGGACAGGGGATAAACTATGGCTACACCTTC.

The chain uses TRBV19 and TRBJ2-7; D is perhaps TRBD2 (6 bases). This CDR3 spans 18 amino acids. Germline CDR1 reads LNHDA; CDR2 reads SQIVND (reference sequence). Trimming took off 7 bases at V and 2 bases at J, with 27 bases between the two ends. CDR3 in amino acids: CASKIRGDRRDGPYEQYF. The DNA for the CDR3 is TGTGCCAGTAAAATAAGGGGCGATAGGCGGGACGGGCCCTACGAGCAGTACTTC.

The J gene is TRBJ1-1, the V gene TRBV15, with 7 bases that match TRBD1. V lost 2 bases and J lost 3; bases outside the gene matches: 6. The CDR3 has 15 residues. Germline loops: CDR1 LNHNV, CDR2 YYDKDF (reference sequence). CDR3 protein: CATSRQDREDTEAFF. CDR3 sequence (DNA): TGTGCCACCAGCAGACAAGACAGGGAGGACACTGAAGCTTTCTTT.

This chain links TRBV5-1 with TRBJ1-3, with TRBD1 as a possible D gene (6 bases). Trimming stripped 2 bases from V and 1 base from J, with 19 bases between. Germline V gene data show CDR1 as SGHRS and CDR2 as YFSETQ. The CDR3 sequence is 18 residues long. Here the CDR3 DNA reads TGCGCCAGCAGCTTTTCGCCGGTGGGGGCCTCGTCTGGAAACACCATATATTTT. Residues: CASSFSPVGASSGNTIYF.

This chain connects TRBV10-1 to TRBJ2-7, with D perhaps matching TRBD2 (5 bases). CDR1 is WNHNN and CDR2 is SYGVQD in the germline V gene (reference sequence). V was cut by 7 bases and J by 5 bases, with 12 bases left in between. This CDR3 has 12 residues. The CDR3 DNA follows: TGCGCCAGCATACAGCCGAGGGACGAGCAGTACTTC. Translating it yields CASIQPRDEQYF.

V usage is TRBV18 and J usage is TRBJ2-2; tentative D call: TRBD2 (5 bases). Germline V gene lookup returns CDR1 KGHSH and CDR2 LQKENI. The CDR3 consists of 13 residues. V was cut by 2 bases and J by 13 bases, with 14 bases left in between. As DNA, the CDR3 is TGTGCCAGCTCACCATCGACTACAGAGGGGCTGTTTTTT. This gives the protein CASSPSTTEGLFF. The complete variable domain, with remaining parts taken from reference TRBV18 and TRBJ2-2, reads NAGVMQNPRHLVRRRGQEARLRCSPMKGHSHVYWYRQLPEEGLKFMVYLQKENIIDESGMPKERFSAEFPKEGPSILRIQQVVRGDSAAYFCASSPSTTEGLFFGEGSRLTVL.

The V gene is TRBV7-2, the J gene TRBJ1-1; the match to TRBD1 covers 7 bases. Per the germline V gene, CDR1 is SGHTA and CDR2 is FQGNSA. The CDR3 length is 15 residues. V gave up 5 bases and J gave up 0 bases; unmatched junction bases: 6. CDR3 coding DNA: TGTGCCAGCAGCGTGGCGGGACAGATGAACACTGAAGCTTTCTTT. Its protein is CASSVAGQMNTEAFF.

The gene calls are TRBV6-4 and TRBJ2-7, with TRBD1 matching 8 bases. This CDR3 has 15 amino acids. Germline V lookup: CDR1 MRHNA, CDR2 SNTAGT. V was pared by 5 bases and J by 6 bases, with 12 bases of the junction left unmatched. In nucleotides, the CDR3 is TGTGCCAGCAGTACTAGGCAGACAGGGGTCGCCGAGCAGTACTTC. It translates to CASSTRQTGVAEQYF.

The chain joins TRBV6-5 to TRBJ2-5; 12 bases align to TRBD2. Trimming at V came to 8 bases and at J to 2 bases, leaving 6 bases not matched to a gene. Germline loops: CDR1 MNHEY, CDR2 SVGAGI. The CDR3 is 15 amino acids. This CDR3 reads CASSATSGGQETQYF. The CDR3 DNA is TGTGCCAGCTCCGCGACTAGCGGGGGACAAGAGACCCAGTACTTC.

V is TRBV19 and J is TRBJ1-1, with a tentative D call TRBD1 (6 bases). There are 14 residues in the CDR3. Germline CDR1 reads LNHDA; CDR2 reads SQIVND (reference sequence). V lost 6 bases and J lost 3, with 14 bases in between. CDR3 nucleotides: TGTGCCAGTAGGACAGGTCGAGAGGACACTGAAGCTTTCTTT. Encoded protein: CASRTGREDTEAFF.

The gene calls are TRBV18 and TRBJ2-5, with D perhaps matching TRBD1 (5 bases). Germline values: CDR1 KGHSH, CDR2 LQKENI. The V end was cut by 3 bases, the J end by 2 bases, with 7 bases between. The CDR3 sequence is 13 residues long. CDR3 DNA sequence: TGTGCCAGCTCACCCGACAGTCAAGAGACCCAGTACTTC. This encodes CASSPDSQETQYF.

The V call is TRBV5-4, the J call TRBJ2-5, with 9 bases that match TRBD2. Germline loops: CDR1 SGHNT, CDR2 YYREEE (reference sequence). The CDR3 length is 16 residues. V lost 2 bases to trimming and J lost 0 bases; unmatched junction nucleotides: 5. The CDR3 DNA is TGTGCCAGCAGCTTACCTAGCGGGGCGTACCAAGAGACCCAGTACTTC. It specifies CASSLPSGAYQETQYF.

V is TRBV7-2 and J is TRBJ1-2, with D maybe TRBD1 (6 bases). V was pared by 5 bases and J by 1 base, with 8 bases between. The CDR3 is made up of 13 amino acids. Per the germline V gene, CDR1 is SGHTA and CDR2 is FQGNSA. Here the CDR3 reads CASSPQGNYGYTF. For the CDR3, the DNA is TGTGCCAGCAGCCCACAGGGTAACTATGGCTACACCTTC.

V is TRBV6-6 and J is TRBJ1-1, with a possible D match to TRBD1 (6 bases). Germline values: CDR1 MNHNY, CDR2 SVGAGI (reference sequence). V was shortened by 5 bases and J by 0 bases, with 19 bases between the two germline ends. The CDR3 spans 17 residues. CDR3 sequence (DNA): TGTGCCAGCAGTCCCTCATACAGACAGGCCATGAACACTGAAGCTTTCTTT. The encoded protein is CASSPSYRQAMNTEAFF.

The chain joins TRBV15 to TRBJ2-7; no firm D call. CDR3 length equals 15 residues. CDR1 and CDR2 (germline): LNHNV, YYDKDF (reference sequence). V was trimmed by 2 bases and J by 3 bases, leaving 14 bases between them. DNA of the CDR3: TGTGCCACCAGCAGAAATCAAGGAGATATCTACGAGCAGTACTTC. This sequence encodes CATSRNQGDIYEQYF.

The chain uses TRBV4-1 and TRBJ1-5; 7 positions agree with TRBD1. The CDR3 spans 15 residues. V was pared by 2 bases and J by 1 base, with 2 bases of the junction left unmatched. CDR1 is MGHRA, CDR2 YSYEKL, per germline. The chain's CDR3 is CASSQRGQSNQPQHF. The CDR3 nucleotides read TGCGCCAGCAGCCAACGGGGACAGAGCAATCAGCCCCAGCATTTT.

The chain combines TRBV12-5 with TRBJ1-4; the match to TRBD1 covers 8 bases. The CDR3 has 14 residues. The V gene's germline CDR1 is LGHNT and CDR2 FRNRAP. The V and J ends lost 6 bases and 5 bases, in that order; junction bases with no gene match: 5. The CDR3 coding sequence is TGTGCTAGTGGGACCGGGACAGGAAATGAAAAACTGTTTTTT. Translated, it gives CASGTGTGNEKLFF.

This chain connects TRBV28 to TRBJ1-1; 8 bases agree with TRBD1. From germline, CDR1 is MDHEN and CDR2 SYDVKM. Germline trimming cut 6 bases from V and 10 bases from J; bases unmatched to any gene: 10. CDR3 length: 13 amino acids. The CDR3 coding sequence is TGTGCCAGCAGCCCCGGACAGGGCAGGGGAGCTTTCTTT. Translation gives CASSPGQGRGAFF. The variable domain in full, with the rest retrieved from reference TRBV28 and TRBJ1-1, is DVKVTQSSRYLVKRTGEKVFLECVQDMDHENMFWYRQDPGLGLRLIYFSYDVKMKEKGDIPEGYSVSREKKERFSLILESASTNQTSMYLCASSPGQGRGAFFGQGTRLTVV.

V usage is TRBV29-1 and J usage is TRBJ1-2, with D maybe TRBD1 (5 bases). The CDR3 consists of 13 residues. V was pared by 4 bases and J by 8 bases, with 17 bases between. Germline values: CDR1 SQVTM, CDR2 ANQGSEA. The CDR3 region is CSVAKGPEGGYTF. CDR3 sequence (DNA): TGCAGCGTTGCCAAGGGACCTGAAGGCGGCTACACCTTC.

The chain links TRBV6-2 or TRBV6-3 to TRBJ1-2; D call uncertain. The CDR3 covers 13 residues. CDR1 MNHEY and CDR2 SVGEGT come from the germline V gene. Trimming pared 0 bases from V and 5 bases from J, leaving 7 bases between. As DNA, the CDR3 is TGTGCCAGCAGTTACTCCCCTAGTTATGGCTACACCTTC. Protein sequence: CASSYSPSYGYTF.

Concerning this clone itself: Other DNA sequences in this specimen translate into the identical CDR3. This chain links TRBV9 with TRBJ1-2, with D maybe TRBD1 (5 bases). From germline, CDR1 is SGDLS and CDR2 YYNGEE. The V end was cut by 0 bases, the J end by 7 bases, with 13 bases between. The length of the CDR3 is 14 residues. This CDR3 is CASSVGRDGGGYTF. CDR3 sequence (DNA): TGTGCCAGCAGCGTAGGAAGGGACGGGGGTGGCTACACCTTC.

The rearrangement joins TRBV30 to TRBJ1-5; D is uncertain. Trimming left V 2 bases short and J 6 bases short, with 2 bases between. This CDR3 has 10 residues. Germline V gives CDR1 GTSNPN, CDR2 SVGIG (reference sequence). CDR3 in DNA: TGTGCCTGGAGTTCTCAGCCCCAGCATTTT. Translated: CAWSSQPQHF.